A single T cell receptor (beta chain) is shown here with its context. Its target is unknown. Then a second PCR, running roughly 7 to 11 cycles, was carried out with a sample-barcoded 5' primer and a J-beta primer mix. Every cDNA was tagged by a template-switch adaptor with 12 random nucleotides. One entry per CDR3 protein, called by TCRdb with MiXCR from the 5' RACE reads. The sample includes about 690,000 distinct CDR3 sequences, 40% to 50% seen only once; the top ten take about 32%. This sample was included in a study of blood T cells in healthy people across ages. Broader study findings: Lack of knowledge of donor CMV status possibly confounded expanded clonotype changes.

From germline, CDR1 is MNHEY and CDR2 SVGEGT. This CDR3 comprises 14 residues. Trimming cost V 7 bases and J 2 bases, with 13 bases left between them. The donors, aged about 6 to 95, were healthy Caucasians from Russia. This chain joins TRBV6-2 or TRBV6-3 and TRBJ2-3; a weak D match, TRBD2 (5 bases). The receptor's source is a man older than 75 in good health. Sample: blood. DNA for the CDR3: TGTGCCAGCAATCGCAAGCGGACCACAGATACGCAGTATTTT. Its protein is CASNRKRTTDTQYF.